The clone carrying this T cell receptor (beta chain) turned up a few times. The antigen remains unidentified. This specimen comes from a study of T cells after posttransplantation cyclophosphamide. Notes on the study in general: After PTCy, TRB diversity resembled that of CNI/methotrexate controls. Skin or GI-infiltrating T cells shared few TRB sequences with blood. Donor CD8+ memory clones often dominated recipient blood repertoires at later times.

CDR1 and CDR2 (germline): SGHDT, YYEEEE. The CDR3 runs 15 residues. V was clipped by 4 bases and J by 4 bases, with 17 bases between them. A marrow graft followed busulfan-fludarabine conditioning, with cyclophosphamide on days +3 and +4. The method was immunoSEQ multiplex PCR; TCRdb's version includes in-frame clones alone and lacks a portion of them. Of around 37,000 clones listed, 78% are singletons. Sequencing was performed on CD4+ T cells sorted from blood, taken 1903 days after a stem cell transplant with posttransplant cyclophosphamide. The sequence was collected from a female patient aged 35-55 years who received an allogeneic stem cell transplant from a related donor, was CMV-positive, and had no GVHD. Some T cells may have originated in the graft donor. The V gene is TRBV5-6, the J gene TRBJ1-2; D is unresolved. In DNA form, the CDR3 reads TGTGCCAGCAGCAATAGCGACCGAAGGAGCTATGGCTACACCTTC. Translated, it gives CASSNSDRRSYGYTF.